Here is one T cell receptor beta chain with its context. Its antigen is unknown. Alongside a J-beta primer mix, a sample-barcoded 5' primer served in a second PCR lasting about 7 to 11 cycles. Each cDNA molecule received a tag from a template-switch adaptor that had 12 random nucleotides. TCRdb ran MiXCR on the 5' RACE reads and lists one entry per CDR3 protein. The sample lists fewer than 900,000 distinct CDR3 sequences; around 46% were seen once. The sample is drawn from a study of blood T cells in healthy people across ages. General study findings and limits: Unsorted PBMCs prevented conclusive naive versus antigen-experienced comparison. Strong correlation linked observed beta diversity and percent naive T cells.

The TCR was taken from a woman aged 55 to 70 in good health. Sequenced material: blood.

The CDR3: CASSLSGSRWETQYF. The DNA for the CDR3 is TGCGCCAGCAGCTTGAGCGGGAGTAGGTGGGAGACCCAGTACTTC. The chain couples TRBV5-1 to TRBJ2-5; the match to TRBD2 covers 8 bases. The CDR3 has 15 amino acids. Trimming took 1 base from V and 5 from J; bases not matched to a gene: 7. Germline CDR1 reads SGHRS; CDR2 reads YFSETQ. Full variable domain (remainder filled in from reference TRBV5-1 and TRBJ2-5): KAGVTQTPRYLIKTRGQQVTLSCSPISGHRSVSWYQQTPGQGLQFLFEYFSETQRNKGNFPGRFSGRQFSNSRSEMNVSTLELGDSALYLCASSLSGSRWETQYFGPGTRLLVL.